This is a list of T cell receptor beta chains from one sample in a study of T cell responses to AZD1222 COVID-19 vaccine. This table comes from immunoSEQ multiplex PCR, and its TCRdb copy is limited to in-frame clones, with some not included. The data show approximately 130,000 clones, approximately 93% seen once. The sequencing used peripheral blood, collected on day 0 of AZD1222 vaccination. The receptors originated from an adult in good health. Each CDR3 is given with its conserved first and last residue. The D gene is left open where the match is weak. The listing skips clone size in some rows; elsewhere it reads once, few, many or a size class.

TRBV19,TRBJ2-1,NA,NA,CASSIGGEQFF,TGTGCCAGTAGTATAGGGGGGGAGCAGTTCTTC
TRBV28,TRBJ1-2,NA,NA,CAARTNYGYTF,TGTGCGGCGAGAACCAACTATGGCTACACCTTC
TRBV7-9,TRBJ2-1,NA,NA,CASSFTIGSWAEQFF,TGTGCCAGCAGCTTTACCATCGGGAGTTGGGCTGAGCAGTTCTTC
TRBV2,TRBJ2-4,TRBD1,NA,CASRGQGGGIQYF,TGTGCCAGCAGGGGACAGGGGGGAGGGATTCAGTACTTC
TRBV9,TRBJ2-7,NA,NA,CASSVSPEAYEQYF,TGTGCCAGCAGCGTAAGTCCAGAGGCCTACGAGCAGTACTTC
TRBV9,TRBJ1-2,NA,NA,CASSVSNSPRANYGYTF,TGTGCCAGCAGCGTATCTAACAGCCCCCGAGCTAACTATGGCTACACCTTC
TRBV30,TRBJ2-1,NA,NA,CAWSSHSYEQFF,TGTGCCTGGAGTTCCCACTCGTATGAGCAGTTCTTC
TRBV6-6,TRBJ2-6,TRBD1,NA,CASSPTGTEVSGANVLTF,TGTGCCAGCAGTCCAACCGGGACAGAAGTCTCTGGGGCCAACGTCCTGACTTTC
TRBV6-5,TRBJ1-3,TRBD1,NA,CASSYDRGPGNTIYF,TGTGCCAGCAGTTACGACAGGGGACCCGGAAACACCATATATTTT
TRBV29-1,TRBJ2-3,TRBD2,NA,CSVSAGGTDTQYF,TGCAGCGTCTCAGCGGGAGGTACAGATACGCAGTATTTT
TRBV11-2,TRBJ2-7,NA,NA,CASSTSTGWEQYF,TGTGCCAGCAGCACCTCGACAGGTTGGGAGCAGTACTTC
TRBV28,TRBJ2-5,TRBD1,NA,CASSPHTRDRAIWETQYF,TGTGCCAGCAGTCCTCACACCCGGGACAGGGCCATTTGGGAGACCCAGTACTTC
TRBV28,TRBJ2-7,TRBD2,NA,CASSPAGDAYEQYF,TGTGCCAGCAGCCCAGCGGGAGATGCCTACGAGCAGTACTTC
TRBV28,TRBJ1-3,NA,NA,CASSLIAPSSGNTIYF,TGTGCCAGCAGTTTAATTGCCCCCAGCTCTGGAAACACCATATATTTT
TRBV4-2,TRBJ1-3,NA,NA,CASSQETVSGNTIYF,TGTGCCAGCAGCCAAGAAACAGTCTCTGGAAACACCATATATTTT
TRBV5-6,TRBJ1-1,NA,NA,CASSSALSSTEAFF,TGTGCCAGCAGCTCGGCCCTTTCGAGCACTGAAGCTTTCTTT
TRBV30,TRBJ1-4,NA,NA,CAWSVQPGQPKLFF,TGTGCCTGGAGTGTACAACCGGGCCAACCAAAACTGTTTTTT
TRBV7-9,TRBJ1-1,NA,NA,CASLVSRGITEAFF,TGTGCCAGCTTGGTGAGCCGGGGGATCACTGAAGCTTTCTTT
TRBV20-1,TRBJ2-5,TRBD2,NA,CSASLLAGSETQYF,TGCAGTGCTAGTCTGCTAGCGGGATCGGAGACCCAGTACTTC
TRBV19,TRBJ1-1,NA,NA,CASVARLSEAFF,TGTGCCAGTGTTGCACGGCTGTCTGAAGCTTTCTTT
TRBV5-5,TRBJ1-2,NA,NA,CASSLELINYGYTF,TGTGCCAGCAGCTTGGAGCTTATTAACTATGGCTACACCTTC
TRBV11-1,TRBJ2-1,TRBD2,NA,CASSLSGRGYNEQFF,TGTGCCAGCAGCTTAAGCGGGAGGGGATACAATGAGCAGTTCTTC
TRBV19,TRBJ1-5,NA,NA,CASSIGTDHQPQHF,TGTGCCAGTAGTATAGGGACAGATCATCAGCCCCAGCATTTT
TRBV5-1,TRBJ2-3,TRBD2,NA,CASSLVSGRADTQYF,TGCGCCAGCAGCTTGGTATCCGGGAGGGCAGATACGCAGTATTTT
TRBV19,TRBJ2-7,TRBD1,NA,CASSILSGQGSYEQYF,TGTGCCAGTAGTATACTATCGGGACAGGGGTCCTACGAGCAGTACTTC
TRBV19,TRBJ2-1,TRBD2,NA,CASSMGDYYNEQFF,TGTGCCAGTAGTATGGGGGACTATTACAATGAGCAGTTCTTC
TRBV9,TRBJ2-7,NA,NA,CASSVSPQDEQYF,TGTGCCAGCAGCGTATCCCCCCAGGACGAGCAGTACTTC
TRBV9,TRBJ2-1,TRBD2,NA,CASSRTSGRSNEQFF,TGTGCCAGCAGCAGGACTAGCGGGAGGTCCAATGAGCAGTTCTTC
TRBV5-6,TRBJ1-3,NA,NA,CASSAFDTIYF,TGTGCCAGTTCCGCGTTTGACACCATATATTTT
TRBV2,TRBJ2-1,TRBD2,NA,CASSLAGGPWGEQFF,TGTGCCAGCAGTTTAGCGGGAGGGCCTTGGGGTGAGCAGTTCTTC
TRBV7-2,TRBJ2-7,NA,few,CASSLARAGRSYEQYF,TGTGCCAGCAGCTTAGCAAGAGCGGGCCGTTCCTACGAGCAGTACTTC
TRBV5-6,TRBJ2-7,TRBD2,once,CASSSGLADYEQYF,TGTGCCAGCAGCTCGGGACTAGCAGACTACGAGCAGTACTTC
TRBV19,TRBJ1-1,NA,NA,CASSIAGLNTEAFF,TGTGCCAGTAGTATCGCAGGGCTGAACACTGAAGCTTTCTTT
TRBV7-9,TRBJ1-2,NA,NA,CASSTRGGYTF,TGTGCCAGCAGCACCCGAGGGGGCTACACCTTC
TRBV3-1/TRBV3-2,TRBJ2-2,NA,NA,CASSLTDKANTGELFF,TGTGCCAGCAGTCTAACCGACAAAGCGAACACCGGGGAGCTGTTTTTT
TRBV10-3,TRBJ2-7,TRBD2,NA,CASSSGRSGEQYF,TGTGCCTCCTCTAGCGGGAGAAGCGGAGAGCAGTACTTC
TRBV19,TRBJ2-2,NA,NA,CASSIVARTGELFF,TGTGCCAGTAGTATAGTGGCGAGAACCGGGGAGCTGTTTTTT
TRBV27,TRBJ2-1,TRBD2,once,CASRDRAASGSVSYNEQFF,TGTGCCAGCAGAGATCGGGCGGCTAGCGGGAGTGTTTCCTACAATGAGCAGTTCTTC
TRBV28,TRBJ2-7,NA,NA,CASSSDRPPYEQYF,TGTGCCAGCAGCTCCGACAGGCCGCCCTACGAGCAGTACTTC
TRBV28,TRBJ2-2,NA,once,CASSRDLTYTGELFF,TGTGCCAGCAGTCGAGACCTTACGTACACCGGGGAGCTGTTTTTT
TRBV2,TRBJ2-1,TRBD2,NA,CASSPGLADGDEQFF,TGTGCCAGCAGTCCGGGACTAGCGGACGGAGATGAGCAGTTCTTC
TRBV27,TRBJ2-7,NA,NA,CASSLAYEQYF,TGTGCCAGCAGTCTCGCCTACGAGCAGTACTTC
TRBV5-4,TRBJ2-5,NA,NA,CASSLTGRDQETQYF,TGTGCCAGCAGCTTAACGGGGAGAGACCAAGAGACCCAGTACTTC
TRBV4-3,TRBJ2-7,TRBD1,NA,CASSQDETGNYEQYF,TGCGCCAGCAGCCAAGACGAGACAGGGAACTACGAGCAGTACTTC
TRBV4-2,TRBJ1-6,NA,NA,CASSQEGRGSPLHF,TGTGCCAGCAGCCAAGAGGGAAGGGGTTCACCCCTCCACTTT
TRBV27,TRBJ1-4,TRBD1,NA,CASSLVYGTVNEKLFF,TGTGCCAGCAGTTTAGTATATGGGACAGTTAATGAAAAACTGTTTTTT
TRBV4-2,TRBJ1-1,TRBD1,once,CASSQVTGTGGSGWMNTEAFF,TGTGCCAGCAGCCAAGTCACCGGGACAGGAGGTTCTGGGTGGATGAACACTGAAGCTTTCTTT
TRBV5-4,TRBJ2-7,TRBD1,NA,CASSPGTGGLSSYEQYF,TGTGCCAGCAGCCCCGGGACAGGGGGCCTCAGCTCCTACGAGCAGTACTTC
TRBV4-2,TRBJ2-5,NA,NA,CASSQGQKADQETQYF,TGTGCCAGCAGCCAAGGTCAAAAGGCAGATCAAGAGACCCAGTACTTC
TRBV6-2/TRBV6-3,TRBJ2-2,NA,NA,CASSYSVAGDTGELFF,TGTGCCAGCAGTTACTCAGTCGCTGGGGACACCGGGGAGCTGTTTTTT
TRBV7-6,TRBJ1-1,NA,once,CASSLVTSQGTEAFF,TGTGCCAGCAGCTTAGTTACCTCTCAGGGCACTGAAGCTTTCTTT
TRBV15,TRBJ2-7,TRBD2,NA,CATSRAPGLAGDYEQYF,TGTGCCACCAGCAGAGCCCCCGGACTAGCGGGAGACTACGAGCAGTACTTC
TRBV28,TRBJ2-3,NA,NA,CASSFQQTTDTQYF,TGTGCCAGCAGTTTTCAACAGACAACAGATACGCAGTATTTT
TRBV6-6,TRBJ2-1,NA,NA,CASSPRARNNEQFF,TGTGCCAGCAGTCCCCGGGCCAGAAACAATGAGCAGTTCTTC